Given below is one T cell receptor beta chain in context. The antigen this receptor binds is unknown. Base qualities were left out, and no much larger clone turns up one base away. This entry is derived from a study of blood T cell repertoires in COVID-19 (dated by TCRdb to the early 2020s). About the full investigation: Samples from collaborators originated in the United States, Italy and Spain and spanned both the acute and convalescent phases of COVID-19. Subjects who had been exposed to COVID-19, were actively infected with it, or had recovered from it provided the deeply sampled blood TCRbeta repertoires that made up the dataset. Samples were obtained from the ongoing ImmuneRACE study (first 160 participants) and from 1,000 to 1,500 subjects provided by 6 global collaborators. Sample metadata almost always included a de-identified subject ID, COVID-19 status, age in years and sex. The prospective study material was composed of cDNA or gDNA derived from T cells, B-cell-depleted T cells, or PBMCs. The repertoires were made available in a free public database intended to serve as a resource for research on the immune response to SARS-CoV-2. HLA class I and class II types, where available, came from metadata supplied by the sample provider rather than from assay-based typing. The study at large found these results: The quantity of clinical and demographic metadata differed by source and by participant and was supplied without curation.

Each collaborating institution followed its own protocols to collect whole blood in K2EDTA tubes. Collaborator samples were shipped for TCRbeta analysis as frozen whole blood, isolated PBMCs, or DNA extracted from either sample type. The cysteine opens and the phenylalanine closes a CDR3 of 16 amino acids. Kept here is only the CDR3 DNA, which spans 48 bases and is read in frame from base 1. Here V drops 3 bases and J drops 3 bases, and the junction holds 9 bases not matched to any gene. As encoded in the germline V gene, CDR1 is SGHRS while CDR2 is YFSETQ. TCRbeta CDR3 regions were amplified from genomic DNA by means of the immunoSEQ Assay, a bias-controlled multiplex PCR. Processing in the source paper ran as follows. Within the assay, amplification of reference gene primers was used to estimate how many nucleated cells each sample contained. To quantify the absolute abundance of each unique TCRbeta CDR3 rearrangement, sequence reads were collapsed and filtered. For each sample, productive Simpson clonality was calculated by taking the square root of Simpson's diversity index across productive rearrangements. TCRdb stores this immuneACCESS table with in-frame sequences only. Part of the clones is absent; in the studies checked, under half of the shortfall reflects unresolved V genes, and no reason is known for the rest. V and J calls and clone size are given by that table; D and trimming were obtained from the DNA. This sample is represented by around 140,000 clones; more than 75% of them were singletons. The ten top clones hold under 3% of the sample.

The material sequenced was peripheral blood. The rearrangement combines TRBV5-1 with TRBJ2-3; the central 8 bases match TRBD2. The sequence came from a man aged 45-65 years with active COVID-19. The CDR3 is CASSWVTSEWTDTQYF. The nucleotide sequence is TGCGCCAGCAGCTGGGTGACTAGCGAGTGGACAGATACGCAGTATTTT.